This T cell receptor beta chain was documented in a study of T cell changes during pregnancy in multiple sclerosis. Libraries were prepared by immunoSEQ multiplex PCR; TCRdb keeps only in-frame clonotypes and omits some of them. Of just over 30,000 clones in the sample, roughly 90% were seen once. The ends were cut back, 1 base at V and 7 bases at J, with 9 bases in the middle. This CDR3 comprises 13 residues. From germline, CDR1 is SGHRS and CDR2 YFSETQ. This clone was detected only once. Sequenced material: CD8+ T cells from peripheral blood mononuclear cells, taken in the second trimester of pregnancy. V gene TRBV5-1 combines with J gene TRBJ2-1, with D uncertain. This receptor was identified in a female donor with multiple sclerosis, enrolled in a pregnancy study. The DNA of the CDR3 is TGCGCCAGCAGCTTGTCTGCGGTAAATGAGCAGTTCTTC. Amino acids: CASSLSAVNEQFF.